This TCR beta chain was identified in a study of blood T cell repertoires in COVID-19. About the study: Sites in the United States, Italy and Spain provided acute and convalescent COVID-19 samples. Sample material is recorded as cDNA or gDNA derived from T cells, B-cell-depleted T cells, or PBMCs.

Authors' data handling: By means of reference gene primer amplification, nucleated cell counts were estimated. Clones were sequenced by immunoSEQ multiplex PCR, and TCRdb holds only the in-frame ones, with some missing. V, J and clone size reflect that table, while D and trimming were determined from the DNA. The sample has 100,000 to 150,000 clones; over 75% are singletons. The CDR3 is 14 amino acids. Germline V gene lookup returns CDR1 MNHEY and CDR2 SVGAGI. Trimming stripped 2 bases from V and 1 base from J, with 8 bases between. This TCR was recovered from a woman aged 65 to 85 with acute or convalescent COVID-19. Specimen: peripheral blood. This chain links TRBV6-5 with TRBJ1-1; D possibly corresponds to TRBD1 (6 bases). CDR3 region: CASSYGGQNTEAFF. As DNA, the CDR3 is TGTGCCAGCAGTTACGGGGGACAGAACACTGAAGCTTTCTTT.